This T cell receptor beta chain was obtained from a study of blood T cell repertoires in COVID-19. Across the study: COVID-19 samples collected from the United States, Italy and Spain covered acute and convalescent phases. Sources were T cells, B-cell-depleted T cells, or PBMCs; the material itself was cDNA or gDNA.

Per the study methods: Quantification of nucleated cells was approximated via reference gene primer amplification. Sequencing was performed with immunoSEQ multiplex PCR; in TCRdb, only in-frame clones are kept and a portion is missing. V and J calls and clone size are copied from that table; D and trimming were computed from the DNA. This repertoire shows about 150,000 clones, 88% found once; its top ten account for approximately 2.5%. The CDR3 is 14 residues long. Looked up from germline, CDR1 is GTSNPN and CDR2 is SVGIG (reference sequence). The V gene lost 3 bases and the J gene lost 4 bases, with 15 bases spanning the gap.

The clonotype comes from a human donor in a cohort sampled during active COVID-19. Sequences were obtained from peripheral blood. This chain connects TRBV30 to TRBJ1-2; possible D gene TRBD1, 6 bases. CDR3: CAWREDSFSYGYTF. In DNA form, the CDR3 reads TGTGCCTGGAGGGAGGACAGCTTTTCCTATGGCTACACCTTC.